This T cell receptor beta chain was captured in a study of T-cell memory formation after mild COVID-19. General study results and limits: Largely, contracting CD4+ clones fell within CM and EM, and contracting CD8+ clones within EMRA.

This clonotype was seen only a few times. Antigen unknown. 5'RACE, which relied on constant-segment primers, yielded TCR alpha and TCR beta cDNA libraries carrying sample barcodes and UMIs. TCRdb fed the 5' RACE reads into MiXCR, producing one record per CDR3 protein. The sample carries roughly 450,000 distinct CDR3 sequences, roughly 20% recorded once. J lost 2 bases, V lost 1 base, and 3 bases had no gene match. CDR3 length: 16 residues. This receptor was obtained from an adult woman who had mild COVID-19 (a few samples of this study predate the infection). Cell type and time point are not known. What was sequenced was PBMCs or a T cell subset sorted from them (not recorded which). The chain employs TRBV12-3 or TRBV12-4 and TRBJ2-3; 10 positions match TRBD2. CDR3 amino acids: CASSLGAGGFTDTQYF. CDR3 DNA: TGTGCCAGCAGTTTAGGAGCGGGAGGGTTCACAGATACGCAGTATTTT.